This T cell receptor beta chain stems from a study of CD8 T cells in ankylosing spondylitis. The length of the CDR3 is 14 residues. Trimming stripped 1 base from V and 6 bases from J, with 7 bases between. Germline values: CDR1 SEHNR, CDR2 FQNEAQ (reference sequence). Using quantitative 5'-RACE with molecular barcodes, the authors made TCR beta libraries. Each CDR3 protein gets one entry after TCRdb re-called the 5' RACE reads with MiXCR. The repertoire has about 210,000 distinct CDR3 sequences, around 6.6% of them found once; the top ten carry more than 13%. This clonotype was observed many times. Its antigen remains unknown. The study's findings and limits: Matched ankylosing spondylitis synovial fluid reportedly showed significant enrichment of disease-linked clones. Blood of patients with ankylosing spondylitis appeared to be characterized by a TCR beta motif of several highly homologous variants. Past studies reported some motif variants in reactive arthritis synovial fluid and blood.

The rearrangement uses TRBV7-9 and TRBJ1-6; D remains ambiguous. This TCR derives from a male donor with ankylosing spondylitis. Sequenced material: blood, either unsorted or a sorted T cell fraction (not recorded which). This CDR3 reads CASSLGTTNSPLHF. Here the CDR3 DNA reads TGTGCCAGCAGCTTAGGGACTACTAATTCACCCCTCCACTTT.